Presented here are 27 T cell receptor beta chains from one specimen sequenced in a study of shared clonotypes between healthy human individuals. The repertoire was sequenced with immunoSEQ multiplex PCR; TCRdb's copy has only in-frame clones and lacks some. Among approximately 740,000 clones, approximately 92% were seen once, and the ten largest hold less than 25%. Cells designated naive CD8 were CD45RO-negative and were positively selected for CCR7, with terminally differentiated effector memory CD45RA+ cells excluded. Source material: naive CD8+ T cells sorted from blood. The receptors were sampled from a man between 25 and 39 years old in good health.

The chain is built from TRBV28 and TRBJ2-2, with D possibly matching TRBD1 (5 bases). CDR1 and CDR2 from the germline V gene are MDHEN and SYDVKM. V was pared by 2 bases and J by 0 bases, with 13 bases between. This CDR3 contains 17 residues. The CDR3: CASSLRSDTTNTGELFF. CDR3 in DNA: TGTGCCAGCAGTTTACGCTCGGACACCACGAACACCGGGGAGCTGTTTTTT.

The chain couples TRBV2 to TRBJ2-3, with TRBD2 matching 12 bases. V lost 2 bases to trimming and J lost 5 bases; unmatched junction nucleotides: 14. Germline assignment: CDR1 SNHLY and CDR2 FYNNEI. There are 19 residues in the CDR3. The CDR3 DNA sequence: TGTGCCAGCAGTGAAAACGTTTTTTGGACTAGCGGGGAAATAGATACGCAGTATTTT. Translation: CASSENVFWTSGEIDTQYF.

In regard to this clone: The same CDR3 can be traced to other DNA sequences in this sample. This chain connects TRBV5-1 to TRBJ2-3; D may be TRBD2 (5 bases). The CDR3 contains 14 residues. Trimming removed 0 bases at V and 1 base at J, with 6 bases between. Germline V gene sequence: CDR1 SGHRS, CDR2 YFSETQ. The CDR3 DNA follows: TGCGCCAGCAGCTTGGTTAGCGGCACAGATACGCAGTATTTT. It codes for CASSLVSGTDTQYF.

This rearrangement joins TRBV19 to TRBJ2-7; D might be TRBD1 or TRBD2, each matching 5 bases. This CDR3 has 13 residues. Germline loops: CDR1 LNHDA, CDR2 SQIVND (reference sequence). V was pared by 3 bases and J by 4 bases, with 10 bases between. The CDR3 loop reads CASSMGEYYEQYF. The CDR3 nucleotides are TGTGCCAGTAGTATGGGGGAATATTACGAGCAGTACTTC.

The rearrangement links TRBV4-1 to TRBJ2-7, with D unresolved. Germline V gene data show CDR1 as MGHRA and CDR2 as YSYEKL. Trimming pared 0 bases from V and 2 bases from J, leaving 11 bases between. The CDR3 length is 15 residues. CDR3 in amino acids: CASSQEDDPTYEQYF. CDR3 bases: TGCGCCAGCAGCCAAGAAGATGACCCTACCTACGAGCAGTACTTC.

V usage is TRBV7-9 and J usage is TRBJ1-5; TRBD1 agrees at 7 bases. The CDR3 is made up of 15 amino acids. From germline, CDR1 is SEHNR and CDR2 FQNEAQ (reference sequence). J lost 1 base, V lost 4 bases, and 4 bases had no gene match. The CDR3 region is CASSSTGESNQPQHF. DNA of the CDR3: TGTGCCAGCAGCTCTACAGGGGAGAGCAATCAGCCCCAGCATTTT.

The chain recombines TRBV7-2 with TRBJ2-3, with D uncertain. Germline CDR1 SGHTA, CDR2 FQGNSA. Between the trimmed V and J ends, which lost 4 bases and 1 base, there was a span of 12 bases. The CDR3 consists of 15 residues. The CDR3 nucleotides read TGTGCCAGCAGCTCTACTGGTGGCCGCACAGATACGCAGTATTTT. This gives the protein CASSSTGGRTDTQYF.

This chain connects TRBV30 to TRBJ1-2; 9 bases match TRBD1. V dropped 3 bases and J dropped 6; count of bases not matched to a gene: 5. Germline values: CDR1 GTSNPN, CDR2 SVGIG (reference sequence). The CDR3 sequence is 13 residues long. The CDR3 DNA reads TGTGCCTGGAGCTCTGGACAGGGGAATGGCTACACCTTC. Protein sequence: CAWSSGQGNGYTF.

Comment on this clone: Other DNA sequences in this sample translate to the same CDR3. The chain combines TRBV19 with TRBJ2-7; D tentatively fits TRBD1 or TRBD2 (5 bases each). The CDR3 runs to 13 residues. From germline, CDR1 is LNHDA and CDR2 SQIVND (reference sequence). The V gene lost 5 bases and the J gene lost 0 bases, with 8 bases spanning the gap. The CDR3 DNA reads TGTGCCAGTAGTCCGGGACCCTCCTACGAGCAGTACTTC. It codes for CASSPGPSYEQYF.

V is TRBV27 and J is TRBJ2-1, with 9 bases lining up with TRBD1. Germline assignment: CDR1 MNHEY and CDR2 SMNVEV (reference sequence). The V segment lost 6 bases and the J segment 8 bases; nucleotides outside the gene matches: 17. The CDR3 has 17 amino acids. The CDR3 DNA reads TGTGCCAGCAGGCTGGGAACCGGGACAGGGAGAATGTATGAGCAGTTCTTC. Residues: CASRLGTGTGRMYEQFF.

The chain couples TRBV2 to TRBJ2-3; TRBD1 aligns across 12 bases. CDR1 is SNHLY, CDR2 FYNNEI, per germline. The CDR3 loop spans 20 amino acids. Trimming at V came to 2 bases and at J to 1 base, leaving 13 bases not matched to a gene. This CDR3 is CASSESTGTGGAFGTDTQYF. The CDR3, as DNA: TGTGCCAGCAGTGAATCAACTGGGACAGGGGGCGCTTTCGGCACAGATACGCAGTATTTT. Full variable domain (rest looked up from reference TRBV2 and TRBJ2-3): EPEVTQTPSHQVTQMGQEVILRCVPISNHLYFYWYRQILGQKVEFLVSFYNNEISEKSEIFDDQFSVERPDGSNFTLKIRSTKLEDSAMYFCASSESTGTGGAFGTDTQYFGPGTRLTVL.

V is TRBV14 and J is TRBJ1-1; 7 bases match TRBD1. This CDR3 has 17 residues. V shed 1 base, J shed 3 bases, and the junction held 11 bases outside the gene matches. In germline, CDR1 is SGHDN, CDR2 FVKESK. CDR3 nucleotide sequence: TGTGCCAGCAGCCAAGTTGGGATGACAGGGTTCGACACTGAAGCTTTCTTT. It yields the protein CASSQVGMTGFDTEAFF.

The V call is TRBV29-1, the J call TRBJ1-1; no firm D call. Per germline, CDR1 SQVTM and CDR2 ANQGSEA. This CDR3 has 13 residues. V shed 7 bases and J shed 4 bases, with 16 bases lying between them. CDR3 loop: CSETGSLSTEAFF. The CDR3 DNA reads as TGCAGCGAGACGGGCAGTCTGAGCACTGAAGCTTTCTTT.

V usage is TRBV9 and J usage is TRBJ2-7, with 7 bases lining up with TRBD2. The CDR3 loop spans 16 amino acids. The V segment lost 4 bases and the J segment 2 bases; nucleotides outside the gene matches: 12. The germline V gene encodes CDR1 SGDLS and CDR2 YYNGEE. The CDR3 DNA reads as TGTGCCAGCAGCCTAAGCTCGGCTAGCGGACCCTACGAGCAGTACTTC. It is translated as CASSLSSASGPYEQYF. Full variable domain (outside the CDR3, taken from reference TRBV9 and TRBJ2-7): DSGVTQTPKHLITATGQRVTLRCSPRSGDLSVYWYQQSLDQGLQFLIQYYNGEERAKGNILERFSAQQFPDLHSELNLSSLELGDSALYFCASSLSSASGPYEQYFGPGTRLTVT.

The rearrangement joins TRBV29-1 to TRBJ2-3; 8 positions agree with TRBD1. Germline lookup yields CDR1 SQVTM and CDR2 ANQGSEA. The CDR3 sequence is 16 residues long. Unmatched junction bases numbered 9, after V lost 2 bases and J lost 2 bases. Here the CDR3 reads CSVERSAGGVTDTQYF. The CDR3 nucleotides are TGCAGCGTTGAAAGGTCCGCAGGGGGCGTCACAGATACGCAGTATTTT.

V gene TRBV19 combines with J gene TRBJ2-7; 7 bases are a match to TRBD1. The CDR3 is 15 amino acids. V was clipped by 3 bases and J by 2 bases; unmatched bases: 7. Germline V gene sequence: CDR1 LNHDA, CDR2 SQIVND (reference sequence). DNA for the CDR3: TGTGCCAGTAGTATGCACCGGGACAGTCCCTACGAGCAGTACTTC. This encodes CASSMHRDSPYEQYF.

The chain has TRBV5-8 and TRBJ2-1; 8 positions match TRBD2. The CDR3 runs to 15 residues. CDR1 and CDR2 (germline): SGHTS, YDEGEE. V was pared by 4 bases and J by 7 bases, with 10 bases of the junction left unmatched. The CDR3, as DNA: TGTGCCAGCAGCGTCCCGGGACTAGGGAGGAATGAGCAGTTCTTC. Its translation: CASSVPGLGRNEQFF.

The chain's CDR3 is CASSDTGNTGELFF. In DNA form, the CDR3 reads TGTGCCAGCAGTGATACAGGGAACACCGGGGAGCTGTTTTTT. The rearrangement joins TRBV2 to TRBJ2-2, with D possibly TRBD1 on 5 matching bases. Between the trimmed V and J ends, which lost 3 bases and 1 base, there was a span of 6 bases. Germline V gives CDR1 SNHLY, CDR2 FYNNEI. The CDR3 consists of 14 residues. Combining the CDR3 with reference TRBV2 and TRBJ2-2 gives the whole variable domain EPEVTQTPSHQVTQMGQEVILRCVPISNHLYFYWYRQILGQKVEFLVSFYNNEISEKSEIFDDQFSVERPDGSNFTLKIRSTKLEDSAMYFCASSDTGNTGELFFGEGSRLTVL.

The chain links TRBV7-9 to TRBJ2-1; a possible D gene is TRBD2 (5 bases). Between the trimmed V and J ends, which lost 5 bases and 2 bases, there was a span of 16 bases. The germline V gene encodes CDR1 SEHNR and CDR2 FQNEAQ (reference sequence). The CDR3 sequence is 16 residues long. The CDR3 DNA reads TGTGCCAGCAGCCCCCCGCTGAGCGGCACCTACAATGAGCAGTTCTTC. It codes for CASSPPLSGTYNEQFF. Together with reference TRBV7-9 and TRBJ2-1, the CDR3 gives the full variable domain: DTGVSQNPRHKITKRGQNVTFRCDPISEHNRLYWYRQTLGQGPEFLTYFQNEAQLEKSRLLSDRFSAERPKGSFSTLEIQRTEQGDSAMYLCASSPPLSGTYNEQFFGPGTRLTVL.

The chain couples TRBV4-2 to TRBJ2-3, with 12 bases aligning to TRBD2. This CDR3 contains 18 residues. Germline V lookup: CDR1 LGHNA, CDR2 YNFKEQ. J gave up 2 bases and V 0 bases, and 6 bases lay outside the gene matches. In DNA, the CDR3 is TGTGCCAGCAGCCAAGAGGGTGGACTAGCGGGATCCACAGATACGCAGTATTTT. Its translation is CASSQEGGLAGSTDTQYF.

V gene TRBV4-1 combines with J gene TRBJ2-1, with TRBD2 matching over 14 bases. Germline V lookup: CDR1 MGHRA, CDR2 YSYEKL. CDR3 size: 16 residues. V shed 4 bases and J 9 bases; nucleotides not matched to a gene: 8. CDR3 region: CASSPRMGLAGVEQFF. CDR3 bases: TGCGCCAGCAGCCCCCGGATGGGACTAGCGGGAGTTGAGCAGTTCTTC.

The chain has TRBV2 and TRBJ1-1, with D possibly matching TRBD1 (5 bases). Germline values: CDR1 SNHLY, CDR2 FYNNEI. The length of the CDR3 is 15 residues. Trimming left V 2 bases short and J 0 bases short, with 10 bases between. CDR3 DNA sequence: TGTGCCAGCAGTGAATGGCAGGGATTGAACACTGAAGCTTTCTTT. Encoded protein: CASSEWQGLNTEAFF.

The genes are TRBV7-9 and TRBJ1-2; TRBD1 aligns across 9 bases. The ends lost 5 bases at V and 3 bases at J; junction bases unmatched: 10. The CDR3 extends over 16 amino acids. The germline CDR1 and CDR2 sequences are SEHNR and FQNEAQ (reference sequence). The chain's CDR3 is CASSPLLQGADYGYTF. Written as DNA, the CDR3 is TGTGCCAGCAGCCCGTTATTACAGGGGGCGGACTATGGCTACACCTTC.

The CDR3 DNA reads TGTGCCAGCAGTGAGGCACGGCTCCGGGCGGAGACCCAGTACTTC. Translating gives CASSEARLRAETQYF. V and J are TRBV2 and TRBJ2-5; D is unresolved. Between the trimmed V and J ends, which lost 3 bases and 5 bases, there was a span of 16 bases. CDR3 length equals 15 residues. CDR1 is SNHLY, CDR2 FYNNEI, per germline.

This clone has a handful of counts. This sequence joins TRBV19 and TRBJ2-7, with 7 positions matching TRBD2. The CDR3 loop spans 13 amino acids. Germline V gene data show CDR1 as LNHDA and CDR2 as SQIVND (reference sequence). V shed 5 bases and J 3 bases; nucleotides not matched to a gene: 4. For the CDR3, the DNA is TGTGCCAGTAGTCCCACTAGCGTCTACGAGCAGTACTTC. Translation gives CASSPTSVYEQYF.

This clone was detected only once. The chain carries TRBV7-9 and TRBJ1-3; a weak D match, TRBD1 (5 bases). The germline V and J ends were trimmed by 4 bases and 0 bases, with 10 bases remaining between them. Germline V gives CDR1 SEHNR, CDR2 FQNEAQ (reference sequence). This CDR3 has 15 residues. The CDR3: CASSYPGSSGNTIYF. In nucleotides, the CDR3 is TGTGCCAGCAGCTATCCAGGGAGCTCTGGAAACACCATATATTTT. The full variable domain, with the rest looked up from reference TRBV7-9 and TRBJ1-3, is DTGVSQNPRHKITKRGQNVTFRCDPISEHNRLYWYRQTLGQGPEFLTYFQNEAQLEKSRLLSDRFSAERPKGSFSTLEIQRTEQGDSAMYLCASSYPGSSGNTIYFGEGSWLTVV.

The rearrangement joins TRBV2 to TRBJ2-1; D ambiguous. Germline CDR1 is SNHLY and CDR2 is FYNNEI. The CDR3 consists of 15 residues. Deletions cut 6 bases from V and 4 bases from J, with 16 bases between. The DNA of the CDR3 is TGTGCCAGCAGCGCCCTAGAAAGCAGTTACAATGAGCAGTTCTTC. Residues: CASSALESSYNEQFF.